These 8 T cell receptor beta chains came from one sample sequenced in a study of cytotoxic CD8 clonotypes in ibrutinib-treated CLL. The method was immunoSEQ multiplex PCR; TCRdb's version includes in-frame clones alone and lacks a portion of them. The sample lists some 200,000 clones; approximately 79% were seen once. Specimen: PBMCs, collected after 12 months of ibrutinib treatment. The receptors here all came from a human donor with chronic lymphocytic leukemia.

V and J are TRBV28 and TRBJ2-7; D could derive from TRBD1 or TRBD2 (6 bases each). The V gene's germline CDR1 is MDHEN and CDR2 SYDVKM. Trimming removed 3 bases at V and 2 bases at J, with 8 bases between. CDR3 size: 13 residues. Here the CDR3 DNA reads TGTGCCAGCAGTTTTGGGGGGCCCTACGAGCAGTACTTC. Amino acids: CASSFGGPYEQYF.

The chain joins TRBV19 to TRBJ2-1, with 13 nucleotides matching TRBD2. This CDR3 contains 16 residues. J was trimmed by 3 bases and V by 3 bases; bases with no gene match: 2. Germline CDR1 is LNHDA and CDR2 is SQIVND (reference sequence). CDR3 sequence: CASSIRTSGSYNEQFF. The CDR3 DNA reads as TGTGCCAGTAGTATCCGGACTAGCGGGAGCTACAATGAGCAGTTCTTC.

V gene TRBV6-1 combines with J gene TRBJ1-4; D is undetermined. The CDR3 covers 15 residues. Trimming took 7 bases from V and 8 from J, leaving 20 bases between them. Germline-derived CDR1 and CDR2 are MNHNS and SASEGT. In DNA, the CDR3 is TGTGCCAGCACTGTTTACCGGGCGGTAGAGGAAAAACTGTTTTTT. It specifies CASTVYRAVEEKLFF.

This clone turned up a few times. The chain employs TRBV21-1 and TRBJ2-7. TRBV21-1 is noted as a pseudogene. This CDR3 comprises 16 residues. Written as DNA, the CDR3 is TGTGCCAGCAGCAAACGAAGAGGGGCGCTCTCCTACGAGCAGTACTTC. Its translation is CASSKRRGALSYEQYF.

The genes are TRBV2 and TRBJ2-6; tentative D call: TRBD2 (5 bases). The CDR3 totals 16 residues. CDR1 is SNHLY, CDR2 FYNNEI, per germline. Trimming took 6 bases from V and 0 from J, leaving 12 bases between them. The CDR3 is CASRATGSSGANVLTF. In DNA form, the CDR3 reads TGTGCCAGCAGGGCGACGGGGAGCTCTGGGGCCAACGTCCTGACTTTC.

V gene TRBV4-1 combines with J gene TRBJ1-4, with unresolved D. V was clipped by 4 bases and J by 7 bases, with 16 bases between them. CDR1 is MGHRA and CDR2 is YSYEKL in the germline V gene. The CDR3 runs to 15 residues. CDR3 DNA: TGCGCCAGCAGCCTCGTGCCTCAGACTCCTGAAAAACTGTTTTTT. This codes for CASSLVPQTPEKLFF.

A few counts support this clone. The CDR3 reads CASSVSRVVGGYTF. The CDR3, as DNA: TGTGCCAGCAGCGTCAGTCGAGTTGTGGGTGGCTACACCTTC. V usage is TRBV14 and J usage is TRBJ1-2; no clear D gene. This CDR3 region has 14 residues. Trimming shortened V by 5 bases and J by 7 bases, and 17 bases separated the two germline ends. CDR1 is SGHDN, CDR2 FVKESK, per germline.

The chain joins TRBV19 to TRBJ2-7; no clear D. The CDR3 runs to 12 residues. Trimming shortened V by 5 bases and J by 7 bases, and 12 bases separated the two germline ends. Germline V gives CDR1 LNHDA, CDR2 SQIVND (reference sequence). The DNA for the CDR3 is TGTGCCAGTAGTGTGGGGTTTGGTGAGCAGTACTTC. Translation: CASSVGFGEQYF. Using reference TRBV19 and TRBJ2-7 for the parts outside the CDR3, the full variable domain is DGGITQSPKYLFRKEGQNVTLSCEQNLNHDAMYWYRQDPGQGLRLIYYSQIVNDFQKGDIAEGYSVSREKKESFPLTVTSAQKNPTAFYLCASSVGFGEQYFGPGTRLTVT.